The sequence of this TCR beta chain was determined in a study of molecular identifiers for immune sequencing clone quantification. Study in general: In replicates, RNA from around 18,000 or 91,000 naive CD8 cells was divided five ways and four parts were sequenced.

CDR3 length: 14 residues. Germline V lookup: CDR1 GTSNPN, CDR2 SVGIG (reference sequence). Trimming shortened V by 4 bases and J by 0 bases, and 11 bases separated the two germline ends. This clonotype was recorded many times. In TCRdb, the PCR reads were re-called with MiXCR into one record per CDR3 protein. Of 250,000 to 400,000 distinct CDR3 sequences in the sample, over 20% were seen once. This clonotype was obtained from a human donor in good health. Some libraries in this study had Jurkat cell RNA spiked in. The V call is TRBV30, the J call TRBJ2-3, with D possibly matching TRBD2 (5 bases). The sample was naive CD8+ T cells from blood, with Jurkat cell RNA spiked in. The subset is: FACS-sorted CD8+CD4-CCR7+CD45RA+ naive T cells. The CDR3 nucleotides read TGTGCCTGGATGAAGTTAGCGAGCACAGATACGCAGTATTTT. Its protein product is CAWMKLASTDTQYF.